Given below is one TCR beta chain in context. Its cognate antigen is unknown. This CDR3 region has 20 residues. Germline assignment: CDR1 SGHRS and CDR2 YFSETQ. V shed 2 bases, J shed 0 bases, and the junction held 14 bases outside the gene matches. The source of the sample is a study of Ad26.COV2.S vaccination and SARS-CoV-2 variants. Regarding treatment: some 19 received Ad26.COV2.S at low or high dose, single or two shots; about 5 received placebo; per-sample allocation not given. The samples date from day 63 after the first vaccine or placebo injection. The donor was a Boston adult aged 18-55 years. Libraries were prepared by immunoSEQ multiplex PCR; TCRdb keeps only in-frame clonotypes and omits some of them. The table records 300,000 to 400,000 clones, roughly 91% of them present only once. Study conclusions and caveats: Measurement of non-spike TCR breadth gave similar results in vaccine and placebo recipients.

Material: peripheral blood, obtained in a trial of Ad26.COV2.S vaccine versus placebo. The genes are TRBV5-1 and TRBJ2-6, with 7 bases lining up with TRBD1. The TCR was taken from a person between 18 and 65 years old who received the Ad26.COV2.S COVID-19 vaccine or a placebo. DNA of the CDR3: TGCGCCAGCAGCTTCACTGCCGGGACAGAGTTTTACTCTGGGGCCAACGTCCTGACTTTC. Protein sequence: CASSFTAGTEFYSGANVLTF.